This T cell receptor beta chain was sequenced during a study of identical twins. V lost 2 bases and J lost 0, with 16 bases in between. The CDR3 extends over 17 amino acids. Many counts were recorded for this clonotype. From the 5' RACE reads, TCRdb called clonotypes with MiXCR, one entry per CDR3 protein. In the table there are 690,000 or so distinct CDR3 sequences, 8.6% of which are singletons. These data were also filed under a second study, of yellow fever vaccine responses in identical twins.

The V gene is TRBV12-3 or TRBV12-4, the J gene TRBJ1-1, with a weak D call TRBD1 (6 bases). The receptor was derived from a young woman in good health. The sequenced sample consisted of PBMCs. In DNA, the CDR3 is TGTGCCAGCAGTTTAACAGGGCGGAGGGCCATGAACACTGAAGCTTTCTTT. Residues: CASSLTGRRAMNTEAFF.